This T cell receptor beta chain was captured by sequencing in a study of molecular identifiers for immune sequencing clone quantification. CDR1 and CDR2 from the germline V gene are SEHNR and FQNEAQ (reference sequence). The CDR3 consists of 13 residues. Trimming pared 1 base from V and 6 bases from J, leaving 9 bases between. MiXCR, applied by TCRdb to the PCR reads, yields one record per CDR3 protein. The sample records approximately 630,000 distinct CDR3 sequences, approximately 24% being singletons. The chain couples TRBV7-9 to TRBJ1-2, with D maybe TRBD1 (6 bases). The TCR comes from a human donor in good health. Some libraries in this study had Jurkat cell RNA spiked in. Sequenced input: naive CD8+ T cells from blood, with Jurkat cell RNA spiked in. Indicated subset: FACS-sorted CD8+CD4-CCR7+CD45RA+ naive T cells. CDR3 bases: TGTGCCAGCAGCTTAGACAGGGATCATGGCTACACCTTC. Protein sequence: CASSLDRDHGYTF.